The source of this T cell receptor (beta chain) is a study of vaccination and CD4 T cells after COVID-19. Treatment defined: approximately 9-day PBMC culture with coronavirus spike peptide pools or control peptides (ViraFEST assay). Negative selection yielded CD4+ T cells from day-10 cultures. Trimming took 3 bases from V and 6 from J, leaving 12 bases between them. Per germline, CDR1 SGHTA and CDR2 FQGNSA. The CDR3 spans 15 residues. To note about this clonotype: Its antigen is unknown.

With the Oncomine TCR Beta short-read assay, DNA from cultured CD4+ T cells was sequenced. TCRdb fed the PCR reads into MiXCR, producing one record per CDR3 protein. Of around 15,000 distinct CDR3 sequences in the sample, over 50% are singletons; the top ten hold about 12%. Sequencing was performed on CD4+ T cells from blood, cultured in vitro. The TCR was taken from a human donor who had recovered from COVID-19. This chain joins TRBV7-2 and TRBJ1-6; D may be TRBD1 (5 bases). The CDR3 bases are TGTGCCAGCAGCTTCGACAGACGAAGTAATTCACCCCTCCACTTT. This translates into CASSFDRRSNSPLHF.